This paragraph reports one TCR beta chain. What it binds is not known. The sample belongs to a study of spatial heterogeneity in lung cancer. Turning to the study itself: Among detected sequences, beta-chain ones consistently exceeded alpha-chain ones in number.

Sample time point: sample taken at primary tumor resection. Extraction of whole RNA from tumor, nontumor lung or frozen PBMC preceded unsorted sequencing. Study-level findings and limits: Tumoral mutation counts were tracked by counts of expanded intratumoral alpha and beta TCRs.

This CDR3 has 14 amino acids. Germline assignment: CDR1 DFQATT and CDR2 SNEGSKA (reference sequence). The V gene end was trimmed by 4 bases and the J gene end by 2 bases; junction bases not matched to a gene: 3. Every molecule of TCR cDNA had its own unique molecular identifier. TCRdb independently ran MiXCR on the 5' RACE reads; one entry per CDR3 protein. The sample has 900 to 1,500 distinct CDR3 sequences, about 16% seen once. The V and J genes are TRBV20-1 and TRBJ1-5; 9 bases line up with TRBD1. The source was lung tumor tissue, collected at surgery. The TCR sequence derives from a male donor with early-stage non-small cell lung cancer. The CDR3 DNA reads TGCAGTGCTAACAGGGGGCACGGCAATCAGCCCCAGCATTTT. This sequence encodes CSANRGHGNQPQHF.